Listed below are T cell receptor beta chains from one sample, sequenced in a study of neurological immune-mediated disorders. MiXCR was run by TCRdb on the 5' RACE reads, yielding one entry per CDR3 protein. The table shows approximately 50,000 distinct CDR3 sequences, with about 3.7% occurring only once. The material sequenced was PBMCs. All receptors come from a middle-aged man with multiple sclerosis. Both conserved end residues are part of each CDR3. D genes are given only for firm matches. Each size is once, few, many or a size class.

CDR3nt | CDR3aa | v_gene | d_gene | abundance | j_gene
TGTGCCACCAGCAGAGATGGAGGAGGGACAGGCTACAATGAGCAGTTCTTC | CATSRDGGGTGYNEQFF | TRBV15 | TRBD1 | many | TRBJ2-1
TGTGCCAGCAGCGTTGACCGCAACAATGAGCAGTTCTTC | CASSVDRNNEQFF | TRBV9 | NA | many | TRBJ2-1
TGTGCCAGCATTTTAGGGTCCAGTGGCACTGAAGCTTTCTTT | CASILGSSGTEAFF | TRBV12-3/TRBV12-4 | NA | many | TRBJ1-1
TGTGCCAGCAGCGTAAGGGGGGAAGGGGGCAATGAGCAGTTCTTC | CASSVRGEGGNEQFF | TRBV9 | NA | many | TRBJ2-1
TGCGCCAGCAGCGCTGACAGGGGGCTCCACGAGCAGTACTTC | CASSADRGLHEQYF | TRBV5-1 | TRBD1 | many | TRBJ2-7
TGTGCCAGCAGTAACCGGGACAGGGCCACAGATACGCAGTATTTT | CASSNRDRATDTQYF | TRBV12-3/TRBV12-4 | TRBD1 | many | TRBJ2-3
TGCAGTGCTGCTGGGACAGCCAACTATGGCTACACCTTC | CSAAGTANYGYTF | TRBV20-1 | TRBD1 | many | TRBJ1-2
TGCAGTGCTAGCAAGGCCCAGGGGGCTGGGTCTGGAAACACCATATATTTT | CSASKAQGAGSGNTIYF | TRBV20-1 | TRBD1 | many | TRBJ1-3
TGTGCCAGCAGTCCTACCGGGACTAGCTATACCTCCTACGAGCAGTACTTC | CASSPTGTSYTSYEQYF | TRBV2 | TRBD2 | many | TRBJ2-7
TGTGCCAGCAGCTTAGTTGTGAGTGGGGCTAGCAATCAGCCCCAGCATTTT | CASSLVVSGASNQPQHF | TRBV7-2 | NA | many | TRBJ1-5